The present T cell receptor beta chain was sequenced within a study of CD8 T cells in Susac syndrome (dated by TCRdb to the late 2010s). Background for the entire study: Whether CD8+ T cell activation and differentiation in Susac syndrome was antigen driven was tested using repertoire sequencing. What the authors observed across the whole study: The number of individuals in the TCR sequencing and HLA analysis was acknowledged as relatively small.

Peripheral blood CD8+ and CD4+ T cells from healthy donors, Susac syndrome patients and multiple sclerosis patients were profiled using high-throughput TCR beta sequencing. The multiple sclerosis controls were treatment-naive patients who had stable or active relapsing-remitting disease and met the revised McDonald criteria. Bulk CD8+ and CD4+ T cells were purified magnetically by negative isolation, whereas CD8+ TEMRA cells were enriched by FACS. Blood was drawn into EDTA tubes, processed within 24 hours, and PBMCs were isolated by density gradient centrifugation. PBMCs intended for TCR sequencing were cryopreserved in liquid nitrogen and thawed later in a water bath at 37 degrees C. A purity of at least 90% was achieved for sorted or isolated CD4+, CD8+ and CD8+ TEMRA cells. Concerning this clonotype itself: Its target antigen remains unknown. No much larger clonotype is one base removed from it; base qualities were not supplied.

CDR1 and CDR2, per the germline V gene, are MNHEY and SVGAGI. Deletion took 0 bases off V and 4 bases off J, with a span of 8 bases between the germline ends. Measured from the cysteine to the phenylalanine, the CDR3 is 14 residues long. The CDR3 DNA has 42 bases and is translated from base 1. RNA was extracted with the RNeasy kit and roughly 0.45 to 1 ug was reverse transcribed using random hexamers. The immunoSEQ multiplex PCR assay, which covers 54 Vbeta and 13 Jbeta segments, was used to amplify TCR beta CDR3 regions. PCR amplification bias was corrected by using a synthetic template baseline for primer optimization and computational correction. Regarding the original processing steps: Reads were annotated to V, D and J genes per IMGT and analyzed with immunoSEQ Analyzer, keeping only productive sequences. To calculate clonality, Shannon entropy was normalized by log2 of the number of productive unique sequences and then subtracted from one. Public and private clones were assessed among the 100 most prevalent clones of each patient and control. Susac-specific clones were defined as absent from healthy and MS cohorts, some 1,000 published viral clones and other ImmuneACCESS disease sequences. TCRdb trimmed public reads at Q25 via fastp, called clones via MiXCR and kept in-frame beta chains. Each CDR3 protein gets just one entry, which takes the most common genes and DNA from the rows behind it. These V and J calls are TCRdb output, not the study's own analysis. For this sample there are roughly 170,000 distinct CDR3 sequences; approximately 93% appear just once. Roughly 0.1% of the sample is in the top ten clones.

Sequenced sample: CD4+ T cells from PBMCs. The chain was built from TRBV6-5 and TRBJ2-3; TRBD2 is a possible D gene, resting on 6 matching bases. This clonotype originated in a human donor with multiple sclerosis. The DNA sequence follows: TGTGCCAGCAGTTACTCTCGGGACTCAGATACGCAGTATTTT. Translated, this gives CASSYSRDSDTQYF.